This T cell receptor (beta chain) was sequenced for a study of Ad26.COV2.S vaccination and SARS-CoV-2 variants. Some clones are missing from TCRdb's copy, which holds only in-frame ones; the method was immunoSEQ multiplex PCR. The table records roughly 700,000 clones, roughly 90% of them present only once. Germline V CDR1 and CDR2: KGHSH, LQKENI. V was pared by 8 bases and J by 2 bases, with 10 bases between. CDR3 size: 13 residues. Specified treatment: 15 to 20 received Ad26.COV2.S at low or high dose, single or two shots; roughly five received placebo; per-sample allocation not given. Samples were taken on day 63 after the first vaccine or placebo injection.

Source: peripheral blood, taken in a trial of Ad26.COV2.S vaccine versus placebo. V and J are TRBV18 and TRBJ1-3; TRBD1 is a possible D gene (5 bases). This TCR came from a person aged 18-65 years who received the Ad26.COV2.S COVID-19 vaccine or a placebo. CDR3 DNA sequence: TGTGCCAGCCATCAGGGCACTGGAAACACCATATATTTT. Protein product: CASHQGTGNTIYF.